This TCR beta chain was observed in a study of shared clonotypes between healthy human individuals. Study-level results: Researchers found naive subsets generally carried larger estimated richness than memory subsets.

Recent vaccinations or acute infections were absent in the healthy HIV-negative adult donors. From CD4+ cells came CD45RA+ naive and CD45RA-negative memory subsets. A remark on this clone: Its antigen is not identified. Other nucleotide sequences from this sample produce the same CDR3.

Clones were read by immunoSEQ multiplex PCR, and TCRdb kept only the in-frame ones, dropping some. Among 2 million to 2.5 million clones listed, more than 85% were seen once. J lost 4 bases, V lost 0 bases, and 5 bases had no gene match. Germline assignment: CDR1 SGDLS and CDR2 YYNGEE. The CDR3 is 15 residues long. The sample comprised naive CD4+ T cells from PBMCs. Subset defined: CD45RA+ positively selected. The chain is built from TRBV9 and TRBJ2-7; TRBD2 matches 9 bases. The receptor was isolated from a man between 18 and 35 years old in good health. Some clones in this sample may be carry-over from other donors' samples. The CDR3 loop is CASSVGLADSYEQYF. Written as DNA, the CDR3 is TGTGCCAGCAGCGTAGGACTAGCGGATTCTTACGAGCAGTACTTC.